The clone carrying this T cell receptor beta chain was picked up many times. Trimming removed 0 bases from V and 4 bases from J, with 12 bases in between. CDR3 size: 15 residues. Germline lookup yields CDR1 MNHEY and CDR2 SVGAGI. This sample is drawn from a study of human T cells and chemical hapten exposure. The time point: patch test 2, 6 weeks after DPC sensitization. Treatment specified: therapeutic diphenylcyclopropenone sensitization with weekly scalp DPC. The library labeled individual cDNA molecules by adding unique molecular identifiers to them. TCRdb re-analysed the RACE reads in MiXCR, keeping a single row per CDR3 protein. The sample holds some 42,000 distinct CDR3 sequences, approximately 9% seen once.

The rearrangement links TRBV6-5 to TRBJ1-1, with D perhaps TRBD1 (6 bases). This TCR came from a woman aged 40 to 50 with alopecia areata. Some clones in this sample may be carry-over from other donors' samples. Here the sequenced sample was whole blood, taken in connection with sensitization to the hapten diphenylcyclopropenone (DPC). The CDR3 reads CASSYSGGGGTEAFF. CDR3 sequence (DNA): TGTGCCAGCAGTTACTCCGGGGGAGGGGGCACTGAAGCTTTCTTT.